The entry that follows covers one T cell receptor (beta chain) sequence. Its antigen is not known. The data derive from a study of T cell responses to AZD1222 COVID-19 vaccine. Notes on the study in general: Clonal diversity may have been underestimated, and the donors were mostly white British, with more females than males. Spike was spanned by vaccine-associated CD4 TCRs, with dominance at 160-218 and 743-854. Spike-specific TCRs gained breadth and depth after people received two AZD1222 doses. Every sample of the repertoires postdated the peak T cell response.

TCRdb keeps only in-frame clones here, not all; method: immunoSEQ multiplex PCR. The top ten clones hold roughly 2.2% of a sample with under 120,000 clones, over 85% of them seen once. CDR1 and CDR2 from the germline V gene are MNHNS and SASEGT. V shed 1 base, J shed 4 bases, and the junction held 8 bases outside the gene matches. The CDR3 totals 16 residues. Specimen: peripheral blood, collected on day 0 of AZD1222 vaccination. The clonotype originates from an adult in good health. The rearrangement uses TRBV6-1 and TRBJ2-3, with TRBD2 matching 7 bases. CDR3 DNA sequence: TGTGCCAGCAGTGAAGTGGGAAGCGGGGACCCAGATACGCAGTATTTT. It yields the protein CASSEVGSGDPDTQYF.